This TCR beta chain was profiled in a study of T cell repertoires in ileal Crohn's disease. Study information: Patients had a median 7.9-year disease duration, and about 36% were active smokers. Biopsies of the neoterminal ileum at postoperative colonoscopy form M6 samples.

Time point specified: neoterminal ileum biopsy at postoperative endoscopy, about 6 months after surgery. Regarding the study as a whole: Active smokers at surgery had more clonal expansions than non-smokers.

Only in-frame clones appear in the TCRdb table, and some are missing; sequencing was by immunoSEQ multiplex PCR. The sample holds about 62,000 clones, approximately 91% seen once. Germline V gene sequence: CDR1 MNHNS, CDR2 SASEGT. The CDR3 loop spans 14 amino acids. J gave up 5 bases and V 4 bases, and 5 bases lay outside the gene matches. About this clone itself: Its antigen is unknown.

Source material: ileal tissue. This sequence originates from an adult with Crohn's disease. V is TRBV6-1 and J is TRBJ1-5; TRBD1 matches at 7 bases. The CDR3 nucleotides are TGTGCCAGCAGTGTACAGGGGAAAGATCAGCCCCAGCATTTT. Translated: CASSVQGKDQPQHF.